This entry is about one T cell receptor beta chain. The sample comes from a study of T cells after posttransplantation cyclophosphamide. The table came from immunoSEQ multiplex PCR; TCRdb's copy has only in-frame clones and leaves some out. The data hold more than 3,000 clones, with approximately 80% observed a single time. The CDR3 is 15 residues long. Trimming pared 3 bases from V and 2 bases from J, leaving 11 bases between. Germline-derived CDR1 and CDR2 are MGHRA and YSYEKL. The V call is TRBV4-1, the J call TRBJ1-3; D ambiguous. Sequences were obtained from memory CD8+ T cells sorted from blood. This clonotype originated in a woman between 55 and 75 years old in good health, CMV-negative, and a related stem cell transplant donor. The CDR3: CASSHGFIAGNTIYF. The CDR3 DNA reads as TGCGCCAGCAGCCATGGTTTTATAGCTGGAAACACCATATATTTT.